This entry lists 24 T cell receptor beta chains sequenced from one sample in a study of shared T cell receptors in the human thymus. Repertoires were generated with immunoSEQ multiplex PCR, while TCRdb's copy carries only in-frame clones and drops some. This table has hundreds of thousands of clones, 70% to 90% appearing once. This sample also appeared in a second study, on human thymus T cells.

Specimen: thymocytes. Every receptor here comes from a boy less than two years old with a congenital heart defect.

J is TRBJ2-3 and V is TRBV14; D is possibly TRBD1 (5 bases). V was trimmed by 3 bases and J by 0 bases, leaving 13 bases between them. The germline gives CDR1 SGHDN, CDR2 FVKESK. The CDR3 runs to 16 residues. CDR3 residues: CASSHVARVSTDTQYF. Written as DNA, the CDR3 is TGTGCCAGCAGCCACGTAGCCAGGGTGAGCACAGATACGCAGTATTTT.

The DNA for the CDR3 is TGTGCCACCACGCCCGGGACATCCTTTAATGAGCAGTTCTTC. Its translation is CATTPGTSFNEQFF. This chain uses TRBV15 with TRBJ2-1; weak D call: TRBD1 (6 bases). V lost 7 bases, J lost 7 bases, and 17 bases lay in between. The CDR3 is made up of 14 amino acids. In germline, CDR1 is LNHNV, CDR2 YYDKDF (reference sequence).

The rearrangement joins TRBV11-2 to TRBJ2-7; D call uncertain. V lost 3 bases, J lost 4 bases, and 16 bases lay in between. CDR3 size: 15 residues. The germline CDR1 and CDR2 sequences are SGHAT and FQNNGV. CDR3 region: CASSFPDTEGYEQYF. The DNA of the CDR3 is TGTGCCAGCAGCTTCCCTGACACCGAAGGATACGAGCAGTACTTC.

The chain carries TRBV5-6 and TRBJ2-7, with 8 bases matching TRBD2. The CDR3 has 14 amino acids. The ends lost 1 base at V and 7 bases at J; junction bases unmatched: 7. CDR1 and CDR2 from the germline V gene are SGHDT and YYEEEE. The CDR3 loop is CASSLSGSGPEQYF. DNA of the CDR3: TGTGCCAGCAGCTTGAGCGGGAGTGGGCCTGAGCAGTACTTC.

The rearrangement links TRBV5-6 to TRBJ2-6; TRBD1 agrees at 7 bases. The CDR3 is 15 amino acids. The V and J ends lost 4 bases and 2 bases, in that order; junction bases with no gene match: 3. Germline V gives CDR1 SGHDT, CDR2 YYEEEE. DNA of the CDR3: TGTGCCAGCAGCCGGACAGGAGCTGGGGCCAACGTCCTGACTTTC. Translated: CASSRTGAGANVLTF.

The rearrangement links TRBV7-9 to TRBJ1-2; TRBD1 might be the D (6 bases). This CDR3 has 12 residues. The V end lost 6 bases, the J end lost 8 bases, and 13 bases lay between the germline ends. The germline V gene encodes CDR1 SEHNR and CDR2 FQNEAQ (reference sequence). CDR3 sequence reads: CASSPRGWGYTF. In nucleotides, the CDR3 is TGTGCCAGCAGTCCCAGGGGCTGGGGCTACACCTTC.

The rearrangement joins TRBV7-2 to TRBJ1-2, with 7 bases that match TRBD1. CDR1 and CDR2 (germline): SGHTA, FQGNSA. The CDR3 has 13 amino acids. J lost 8 bases, V lost 4 bases, and 7 bases had no gene match. This CDR3 is CASSYTGAGGYTF. In DNA, the CDR3 is TGTGCCAGCAGCTACACAGGGGCTGGGGGCTACACCTTC.

The chain uses TRBV30 and TRBJ2-4, with 10 bases identical to TRBD1. Germline-derived CDR1 and CDR2 are GTSNPN and SVGIG (reference sequence). This CDR3 has 18 residues. The ends lost 0 bases at V and 0 bases at J; junction bases unmatched: 8. Here the CDR3 DNA reads TGTGCCTGGAGTGTAAGGAGGGGACAGGGGCTAGCCAAAAACATTCAGTACTTC. Protein sequence: CAWSVRRGQGLAKNIQYF.

V is TRBV5-4 and J is TRBJ2-1, with TRBD2 identical over 12 bases. Germline V gene lookup returns CDR1 SGHNT and CDR2 YYREEE (reference sequence). V was pared by 4 bases and J by 8 bases, with 10 bases of the junction left unmatched. The CDR3 covers 16 residues. CDR3 DNA: TGTGCCAGCAGCGCAGGGACTAGCGGGCCTCACTATGAGCAGTTCTTC. This translates into CASSAGTSGPHYEQFF. Supplemented by reference TRBV5-4 and TRBJ2-1, the full variable domain reads ETGVTQSPTHLIKTRGQQVTLRCSSQSGHNTVSWYQQALGQGPQFIFQYYREEENGRGNFPPRFSGLQFPNYSSELNVNALELDDSALYLCASSAGTSGPHYEQFFGPGTRLTVL.

The V call is TRBV5-6, the J call TRBJ2-1, with 9 bases aligning to TRBD2. Germline CDR1 SGHDT, CDR2 YYEEEE. Trimming removed 2 bases from V and 0 bases from J; junction bases left unmatched: 6. The CDR3 spans 17 residues. The CDR3 bases are TGTGCCAGCAGCTTACCTAGCGGGAAGGGCTCCTACAATGAGCAGTTCTTC. This translates into CASSLPSGKGSYNEQFF.

The chain links TRBV14 to TRBJ2-7; D gene ambiguous. Germline loops: CDR1 SGHDN, CDR2 FVKESK. Trimming took 0 bases from V and 1 from J, leaving 13 bases between them. CDR3 size: 16 residues. The CDR3 region is CASSQESQIQSYEQYF. In DNA, the CDR3 is TGTGCCAGCAGCCAAGAGTCACAGATCCAATCCTACGAGCAGTACTTC.

This chain joins TRBV4-3 and TRBJ1-5; a possible D gene is TRBD1 (6 bases). V lost 0 bases to trimming and J lost 5 bases, with 17 bases between them. Germline CDR1 LGHNA, CDR2 YSLEER. This CDR3 region has 17 residues. The CDR3 DNA reads as TGCGCCAGCAGCCAAGATAGAACAGGGATGGGGGATCAGCCCCAGCATTTT. It translates to CASSQDRTGMGDQPQHF.

V usage is TRBV10-3 and J usage is TRBJ2-3, with D tentatively TRBD1 (6 bases). The germline V and J ends were trimmed by 7 bases and 3 bases, with 14 bases remaining between them. The CDR3 spans 14 residues. Per the germline V gene, CDR1 is ENHRY and CDR2 is SYGVKD. Written as DNA, the CDR3 is TGTGCCATCAAAGGGGGTTATCGTACAGATACGCAGTATTTT. Protein product: CAIKGGYRTDTQYF.

This clone came up a few times. The V and J genes are TRBV4-1 and TRBJ2-1; D is ambiguous. Germline CDR1 is MGHRA and CDR2 is YSYEKL. The CDR3 has 13 residues. The V and J ends lost 3 bases and 8 bases respectively, with 11 bases between them. The CDR3 bases are TGCGCCAGCAGCCAGACCCTAGATGATGAGCAGTTCTTC. Amino acids: CASSQTLDDEQFF.

The V call is TRBV5-6, the J call TRBJ2-1; 9 bases match TRBD2. Germline-derived CDR1 and CDR2 are SGHDT and YYEEEE. V lost 6 bases, J lost 2 bases, and 9 bases stayed unmatched. The CDR3 consists of 16 residues. CDR3 amino acids: CASTGSGRLAYNEQFF. The CDR3 bases are TGTGCCAGCACCGGGAGCGGGAGGCTGGCCTACAATGAGCAGTTCTTC.

On this clone itself: A junction end diverges from the germline sequence, so it may reflect a read error. The chain combines TRBV7-7 with TRBJ2-7; perhaps TRBD1 as D (5 bases). This CDR3 spans 17 amino acids. Germline CDR1 reads SSHAT; CDR2 reads FNYEAQ (reference sequence). The CDR3 sequence is CASSLGFWGVGDYEQYF. The CDR3 coding sequence is TGTGCTAGCAGCTTAGGTTTTTGGGGCGTAGGGGACTACGAGCAGTACTTC.

The V and J genes are TRBV18 and TRBJ1-2; 10 bases align to TRBD1. Germline trimming cut 5 bases from V and 4 bases from J; bases unmatched to any gene: 10. The V gene's germline CDR1 is KGHSH and CDR2 LQKENI. The CDR3 loop spans 16 amino acids. The chain's CDR3 is CASSSTSGTGAYGYTF. The CDR3 DNA is TGTGCCAGCTCATCGACGTCAGGGACAGGGGCCTATGGCTACACCTTC.

The CDR3 here is CASMREGSGELFF. For the CDR3, the DNA is TGTGCCAGCATGCGGGAGGGTTCCGGGGAGCTGTTTTTT. The chain combines TRBV6-5 with TRBJ2-2, with TRBD2 identical over 9 bases. V was clipped by 7 bases and J by 6 bases; unmatched bases: 3. Germline V CDR1 and CDR2: MNHEY, SVGAGI. This CDR3 region has 13 residues.

This chain uses TRBV15 with TRBJ2-7; the match to TRBD2 covers 10 bases. CDR3 length equals 14 residues. V shed 4 bases and J 3 bases; nucleotides not matched to a gene: 3. CDR1 and CDR2 (germline): LNHNV, YYDKDF (reference sequence). The CDR3 protein is CATSIRTSGYEQYF. CDR3 DNA: TGTGCCACCAGCATTCGGACTAGCGGCTACGAGCAGTACTTC.

CDR3 in amino acids: CASSERTSGSRDTQYF. The CDR3 bases are TGTGCCAGCAGTGAAAGGACTAGCGGGAGTAGAGATACGCAGTATTTT. This chain uses TRBV2 with TRBJ2-3; 13 bases match TRBD2. The CDR3 extends over 16 amino acids. V lost 2 bases, J lost 5 bases, and 4 bases stayed unmatched. Germline CDR1 SNHLY, CDR2 FYNNEI.

V usage is TRBV18 and J usage is TRBJ1-3; D not certain. The CDR3 is made up of 15 amino acids. Per the germline V gene, CDR1 is KGHSH and CDR2 is LQKENI. V was clipped by 3 bases and J by 0 bases, with 9 bases between them. The DNA of the CDR3 is TGTGCCAGCTCACCGGGCAGCTCCTCTGGAAACACCATATATTTT. Its protein product is CASSPGSSSGNTIYF.

V gene TRBV4-1 combines with J gene TRBJ1-2, with D unresolved. Germline CDR1 and CDR2: MGHRA and YSYEKL. CDR3 length: 14 residues. V was clipped by 0 bases and J by 3 bases, with 8 bases between them. In nucleotides, the CDR3 is TGCGCCAGCAGCCAAGACAGGATTTACTATGGCTACACCTTC. It codes for CASSQDRIYYGYTF.

This clone has only one observation. The J gene is TRBJ1-2, the V gene TRBV2, with TRBD1 as a possible D gene (6 bases). This CDR3 contains 15 residues. V was cut by 6 bases and J by 7 bases, with 21 bases left in between. CDR1 is SNHLY and CDR2 is FYNNEI in the germline V gene. CDR3 DNA: TGTGCCAGCAGGGATCAGGGGATATCGGGTTGTGGCTACACCTTC. The encoded protein is CASRDQGISGCGYTF.

This clone was observed a few times. The genes are TRBV5-4 and TRBJ2-5; 7 nucleotides line up with TRBD1. Trimming cost V 3 bases and J 2 bases; bases outside gene matches: 4. Per germline, CDR1 SGHNT and CDR2 YYREEE (reference sequence). The CDR3 totals 14 residues. DNA of the CDR3: TGTGCCAGCAGCTCAAGGGACAGACAAGAGACCCAGTACTTC. Its translation is CASSSRDRQETQYF.